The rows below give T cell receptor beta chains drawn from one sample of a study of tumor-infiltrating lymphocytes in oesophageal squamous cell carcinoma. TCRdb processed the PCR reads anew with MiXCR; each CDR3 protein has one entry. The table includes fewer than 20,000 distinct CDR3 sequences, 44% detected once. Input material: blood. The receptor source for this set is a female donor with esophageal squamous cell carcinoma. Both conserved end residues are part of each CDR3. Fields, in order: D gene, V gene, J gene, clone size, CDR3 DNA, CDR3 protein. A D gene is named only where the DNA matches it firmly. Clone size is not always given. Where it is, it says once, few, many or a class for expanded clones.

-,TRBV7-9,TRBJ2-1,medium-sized,TGTGCCAGCAGCTTAACCCCCAGGGGCGCCTACAATGAGCAGTTCTTC,CASSLTPRGAYNEQFF
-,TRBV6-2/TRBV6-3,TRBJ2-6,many,TGTGCCAGCAGGCCCCCCACCCGAGCCGCGACCTCTGGGGCCAACGTCCTGACTTTC,CASRPPTRAATSGANVLTF
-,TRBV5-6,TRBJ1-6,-,TGTGCCGGCAGCTTGGCAGGTGGGGAGGGCTACACCTTT,CAGSLAGGEGYTF
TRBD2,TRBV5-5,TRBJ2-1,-,TGTGCCAGCAGCTTGACTAGCGGAGACAATGAGCAGTTCTTC,CASSLTSGDNEQFF
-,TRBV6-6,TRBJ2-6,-,TGTGCCAGCAGTTACGGGGTATCTGGGGCCAACGTCCTGACTTTC,CASSYGVSGANVLTF
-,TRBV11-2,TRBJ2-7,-,TGTGCCAGCAGCCTCCAGGGGACTCACTACGAGCAGTACTTC,CASSLQGTHYEQYF
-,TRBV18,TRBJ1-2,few,TGTGCCAGCTCACCCCCACAGGGTCCCTATGGCTACACCTTC,CASSPPQGPYGYTF
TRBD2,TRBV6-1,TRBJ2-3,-,TGTGCCAGCATCCTCTCAGGGACTAGCGCGTCCACAGATACGCAGTATTTT,CASILSGTSASTDTQYF
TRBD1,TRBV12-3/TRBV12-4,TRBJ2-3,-,TGTGCCAGCAGTTTAGCTGGGACAGGGTATTCCGGGGATACGCAGTATTTT,CASSLAGTGYSGDTQYF
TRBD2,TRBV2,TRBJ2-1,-,TGTGCCAGCAGTGAAGGGACCATCTGGGCTAGCGGGAGTGATGAGCAGTTCTTC,CASSEGTIWASGSDEQFF
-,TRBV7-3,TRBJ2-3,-,TGTGCCAGCAGCTCAAGGACAGGAGGGGGGGATACGCAGTATTTT,CASSSRTGGGDTQYF
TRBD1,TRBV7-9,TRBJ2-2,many,TGTGCCAGCAGCCCCGGGACAGGGGTCACCGGGGAGCTGTTTTTT,CASSPGTGVTGELFF
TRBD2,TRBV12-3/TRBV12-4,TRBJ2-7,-,TGTGCCAGCAGCCTACCAGGTTGGCCTAGCGGGACTCCGGTCGACGAGCAGTACTTC,CASSLPGWPSGTPVDEQYF
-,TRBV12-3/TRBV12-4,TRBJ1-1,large,TGTGCCAGCAGTTTGACGGTGAACACTGAAGCTTTCTTT,CASSLTVNTEAFF